These 5 T cell receptor beta chains were sequenced from one sample in a study of early T cells in non-severe SARS-CoV-2 infection. TCRdb independently ran MiXCR on the 5' RACE reads; one entry per CDR3 protein. The sample contains about 30,000 distinct CDR3 sequences, roughly 5.8% of which appear only once. Sequenced sample: whole blood. The receptor set was obtained from an adult who was a healthcare worker with PCR-confirmed SARS-CoV-2 infection or an uninfected control (not recorded which).

In this sample, this clonotype turned up many times. The chain is built from TRBV28 and TRBJ2-5, with D maybe TRBD2 (5 bases). Trimming removed 5 bases from V and 2 bases from J, with 12 bases in between. This CDR3 comprises 14 residues. Germline values: CDR1 MDHEN, CDR2 SYDVKM. The CDR3 DNA follows: TGTGCCAGCAGTGAGACGGGGAGACAAGAGACCCAGTACTTC. The encoded protein is CASSETGRQETQYF. The full variable domain, with the rest looked up from reference TRBV28 and TRBJ2-5, is DVKVTQSSRYLVKRTGEKVFLECVQDMDHENMFWYRQDPGLGLRLIYFSYDVKMKEKGDIPEGYSVSREKKERFSLILESASTNQTSMYLCASSETGRQETQYFGPGTRLLVL.

This clonotype was seen more than once but under ten times. The V call is TRBV30, the J call TRBJ1-3, with D unresolved. Germline CDR1 and CDR2: GTSNPN and SVGIG (reference sequence). The length of the CDR3 is 16 residues. Trimming pared 0 bases from V and 7 bases from J, leaving 19 bases between. DNA of the CDR3: TGTGCCTGGAGTGTTACTCGATCAGGAGCTCTCAACACCATATATTTT. Protein product: CAWSVTRSGALNTIYF.

This clonotype was seen many times. The chain recombines TRBV4-1 with TRBJ2-7; 8 bases agree with TRBD1. This CDR3 region has 15 residues. Trimming at V came to 4 bases and at J to 0 bases, leaving 5 bases not matched to a gene. In germline, CDR1 is MGHRA, CDR2 YSYEKL. The CDR3 DNA is TGCGCCAGCAGCCCCAAGGGACAGGCCTCCTACGAGCAGTACTTC. Its translation: CASSPKGQASYEQYF.

This clonotype was seen repeatedly, ten times or more. The gene calls are TRBV4-1 and TRBJ2-1; 13 bases align to TRBD2. Looked up from germline, CDR1 is MGHRA and CDR2 is YSYEKL. Germline trimming cut 0 bases from V and 9 bases from J; bases unmatched to any gene: 11. The CDR3 totals 18 residues. The CDR3 sequence is CASSQDAPQTSGRTEQFF. The CDR3 nucleotides read TGCGCCAGCAGCCAAGATGCCCCCCAGACTAGCGGGAGGACTGAGCAGTTCTTC.

This clonotype was seen ten or more times. The chain joins TRBV29-1 to TRBJ1-2; 7 nucleotides match TRBD1. Trimming at V came to 5 bases and at J to 6 bases, leaving 3 bases not matched to a gene. The CDR3 is made up of 11 amino acids. Germline values: CDR1 SQVTM, CDR2 ANQGSEA. CDR3 nucleotides: TGCAGCGTTACAGGGGCCCATGGCTACACCTTC. Translated, it gives CSVTGAHGYTF.